This TCR beta chain was sequenced for a study of blood T cells in healthy people across ages. Germline CDR1 reads SGHDN; CDR2 reads FVKESK. Trimming shortened V by 5 bases and J by 4 bases, and 9 bases separated the two germline ends. The CDR3 contains 13 residues. The second PCR ran roughly 7 to 11 cycles with a sample-barcoded 5' primer and J-beta primers. TCRdb ran MiXCR on the 5' RACE reads and lists one entry per CDR3 protein. This table has roughly 1,500,000 distinct CDR3 sequences, approximately 40% appearing once. The sequencing sample was made of blood. The receptor was derived from a woman aged 18 to 35 in good health. V is TRBV14 and J is TRBJ2-1; D not resolved. The CDR3 nucleotides read TGTGCCAGCAGCGTTGGGAATTACAATGAGCAGTTCTTC. Amino acids: CASSVGNYNEQFF.